These 15 T cell receptor beta chains originate from one sample sequenced in a study of shared clonotypes between healthy human individuals. The repertoire was sequenced with immunoSEQ multiplex PCR; TCRdb's copy has only in-frame clones and lacks some. The sample has about 490,000 clones, roughly 78% seen once. The specimen sequenced was PBMCs. The receptors were sampled from a woman aged 40 to 49 in good health. Some clones in this sample may be carry-over from other donors' samples.

V usage is TRBV10-3 and J usage is TRBJ2-7; 7 bases are shared with TRBD2. This CDR3 is built from 14 residues. With V trimmed by 6 bases and J by 3 bases, 8 bases remained unmatched. CDR1 and CDR2 from the germline V gene are ENHRY and SYGVKD. CDR3 residues: CAIRSSGNDYEQYF. CDR3 DNA sequence: TGTGCCATCAGGTCGAGCGGGAACGACTACGAGCAGTACTTC.

The chain combines TRBV27 with TRBJ2-5, with 7 bases that match TRBD2. The DNA end favors TRBJ2-7, so the J call may be wrong. CDR3 size: 12 residues. Germline assignment: CDR1 MNHEY and CDR2 SMNVEV (reference sequence). The CDR3 DNA sequence: TGTGCCAGCAGCCGGGGGGCCTACGAGCAGTACTTC. Translation gives CASSRGAYEQYF.

J is TRBJ1-2 and V is TRBV19, with 7 nucleotides matching TRBD1. Per the germline V gene, CDR1 is LNHDA and CDR2 is SQIVND (reference sequence). V shed 3 bases and J 3 bases; nucleotides not matched to a gene: 10. This CDR3 spans 16 amino acids. DNA for the CDR3: TGTGCCAGTAGTATCCGGGACAGCGTCCGCTACTATGGCTACACCTTC. Residues: CASSIRDSVRYYGYTF. The variable domain in full, with the rest retrieved from reference TRBV19 and TRBJ1-2, is DGGITQSPKYLFRKEGQNVTLSCEQNLNHDAMYWYRQDPGQGLRLIYYSQIVNDFQKGDIAEGYSVSREKKESFPLTVTSAQKNPTAFYLCASSIRDSVRYYGYTFGSGTRLTVV.

This chain joins TRBV5-4 and TRBJ2-1; either TRBD1 or TRBD2 may supply D (6 bases each). The germline CDR1 and CDR2 sequences are SGHNT and YYREEE (reference sequence). V dropped 0 bases and J dropped 0 bases, with 10 bases sitting between them. The CDR3 loop spans 16 amino acids. The CDR3 is CASSLGGASSYNEQFF. CDR3 sequence (DNA): TGTGCCAGCAGCTTGGGGGGGGCGAGCTCCTACAATGAGCAGTTCTTC.

The chain employs TRBV30 and TRBJ2-1; 9 bases match TRBD1. The germline CDR1 and CDR2 sequences are GTSNPN and SVGIG (reference sequence). V trimming: 3 bases; J trimming: 2 bases; junction bases outside the gene matches: 5. The CDR3 is made up of 15 amino acids. CDR3 bases: TGTGCCTGGAGACAGGGGGCGAAGACCTACAATGAGCAGTTCTTC. Amino acid sequence: CAWRQGAKTYNEQFF.

The rearrangement links TRBV19 to TRBJ1-2; the D is unclear. Germline V gene lookup returns CDR1 LNHDA and CDR2 SQIVND (reference sequence). The CDR3 length is 15 residues. Trimming left V 6 bases short and J 1 base short, with 15 bases between. CDR3 bases: TGTGCCAGTAGCGAACACAGAGCTTTTAACTATGGCTACACCTTC. It specifies CASSEHRAFNYGYTF.

As for this clone: With a far larger clone one base away, a read error is the likely cause. V usage is TRBV5-1 and J usage is TRBJ2-7, with D unresolved. Germline V gives CDR1 SGHRS, CDR2 YFSETQ. This CDR3 spans 15 amino acids. V shed 2 bases and J shed 3 bases, with 15 bases lying between them. The CDR3 DNA reads TGCGCCAGCAGCTTTCGGTTCGAGACATTCTACGAGCAGTACTTC. Protein sequence: CASSFRFETFYEQYF. Together with reference TRBV5-1 and TRBJ2-7, the CDR3 gives the full variable domain: KAGVTQTPRYLIKTRGQQVTLSCSPISGHRSVSWYQQTPGQGLQFLFEYFSETQRNKGNFPGRFSGRQFSNSRSEMNVSTLELGDSALYLCASSFRFETFYEQYFGPGTRLTVT.

In this sample, this clone turned up a few times. The rearrangement joins TRBV28 to TRBJ2-2; TRBD2 aligns across 7 bases. This CDR3 has 17 residues. Germline V gives CDR1 MDHEN, CDR2 SYDVKM. The trim removed 5 bases at V and 4 bases at J, leaving 13 bases unmatched. CDR3 nucleotides: TGTGCCAGCAGTCTCACTGTGGGCGGGAGTATCACCGGGGAGCTGTTTTTT. Amino acid sequence: CASSLTVGGSITGELFF.

The CDR3: CASSSQGAGTEAFF. Here the CDR3 DNA reads TGCGCCAGCAGCTCTCAGGGGGCCGGCACTGAAGCTTTCTTT. The V call is TRBV5-1, the J call TRBJ1-1, with 8 bases matching TRBD1. Germline CDR1 SGHRS, CDR2 YFSETQ. The CDR3 runs to 14 residues. The ends lost 3 bases at V and 4 bases at J; junction bases unmatched: 5.

The V gene is TRBV27, the J gene TRBJ2-2; 9 bases line up with TRBD2. Germline trimming cut 6 bases from V and 4 bases from J; bases unmatched to any gene: 15. This CDR3 spans 18 amino acids. Germline V gene data show CDR1 as MNHEY and CDR2 as SMNVEV (reference sequence). The CDR3 bases are TGTGCCAGCAGAGGAGGGCGGGAGGGCGGCGGTGGCACCGGGGAGCTGTTTTTT. Its translation: CASRGGREGGGGTGELFF.

The genes are TRBV7-9 and TRBJ1-3; no reliable D call. The CDR3 runs 16 residues. Germline CDR1 reads SEHNR; CDR2 reads FQNEAQ (reference sequence). Trimming pared 0 bases from V and 0 bases from J, leaving 9 bases between. CDR3 DNA sequence: TGTGCCAGCAGCTTAGCCCCTTCGGCCTCTGGAAACACCATATATTTT. Translating it yields CASSLAPSASGNTIYF. The full variable domain, its missing parts supplied by reference TRBV7-9 and TRBJ1-3, is DTGVSQNPRHKITKRGQNVTFRCDPISEHNRLYWYRQTLGQGPEFLTYFQNEAQLEKSRLLSDRFSAERPKGSFSTLEIQRTEQGDSAMYLCASSLAPSASGNTIYFGEGSWLTVV.

The sample holds one count of this clone. The chain has TRBV29-1 and TRBJ1-5; TRBD1 matches 8 bases. This CDR3 spans 13 amino acids. With V trimmed by 7 bases and J by 6 bases, 8 bases remained unmatched. Per the germline V gene, CDR1 is SQVTM and CDR2 is ANQGSEA. The CDR3, as DNA: TGCAGCGCTGGACAGGGAGATGGTCAGCCCCAGCATTTT. As protein: CSAGQGDGQPQHF.

The chain couples TRBV4-1 to TRBJ2-7; 8 nucleotides align to TRBD1. With V trimmed by 5 bases and J by 7 bases, 7 bases remained unmatched. This CDR3 region has 13 residues. The V gene's germline CDR1 is MGHRA and CDR2 YSYEKL. CDR3 region: CASSFQGADEQYF. CDR3 in DNA: TGCGCCAGCAGCTTCCAGGGGGCTGATGAGCAGTACTTC.

This clone was detected once. The J gene is TRBJ2-6, the V gene TRBV10-3, with a possible D match to TRBD2 (6 bases). The CDR3 loop spans 16 amino acids. Between the trimmed V and J ends, which lost 4 bases and 4 bases, there was a span of 14 bases. Germline V gene lookup returns CDR1 ENHRY and CDR2 SYGVKD. The DNA of the CDR3 is TGTGCCATCAGTGCTGGGGGGAGTCGAGGGGCCAACGTCCTGACTTTC. This encodes CAISAGGSRGANVLTF.

The V call is TRBV7-3, the J call TRBJ1-1; no definite D call. From germline, CDR1 is SGHTA and CDR2 FQGTGA. The CDR3 is 14 amino acids. Trimming stripped 5 bases from V and 3 bases from J, with 13 bases between. The CDR3 loop is CASSADPGDTEAFF. The CDR3 region has the DNA TGTGCCAGCAGCGCGGATCCCGGGGACACTGAAGCTTTCTTT.